This entry lists 13 T cell receptor beta chains sequenced from one sample in a study of T-cell memory formation after mild COVID-19. MiXCR, run by TCRdb on the 5' RACE reads, gives a single entry per CDR3 protein. Of around 150,000 distinct CDR3 sequences listed, 31% are singletons. Material: PBMCs or a T cell subset sorted from them (not recorded which). The receptor set was obtained from an adult woman who had mild COVID-19 (a few samples of this study predate the infection). Cell type and time point are not known.

This rearrangement joins TRBV6-2 or TRBV6-3 to TRBJ2-7; 9 bases agree with TRBD2. With 5 bases clipped from V and 1 base from J, the junction kept 3 bases outside the gene matches. Germline CDR1 reads MNHEY; CDR2 reads SVGEGT. The CDR3 is 14 residues long. The CDR3 region is CASSQTSGSYEQYF. As DNA, the CDR3 is TGTGCCAGCAGTCAGACTAGCGGATCCTACGAGCAGTACTTC.

This clonotype was detected only a few times. The CDR3 nucleotides read TGTGCCACCAGTGACGGACAGGGTACCTATGGCTACACCTTC. Encoded protein: CATSDGQGTYGYTF. The rearrangement joins TRBV24-1 to TRBJ1-2; 8 positions match TRBD1. CDR1 and CDR2 (germline): KGHDR, SFDVKD. With V trimmed by 4 bases and J by 4 bases, 4 bases remained unmatched. This CDR3 spans 14 amino acids.

The chain links TRBV29-1 to TRBJ2-7, with 9 bases matching TRBD1. The V gene's germline CDR1 is SQVTM and CDR2 ANQGSEA. The CDR3 is 11 residues long. V lost 6 bases and J lost 8; bases outside the gene matches: 5. The CDR3 bases are TGCAGCGTAACAGGGGGCCACAAGCAGTACTTC. Protein sequence: CSVTGGHKQYF.

The genes are TRBV15 and TRBJ1-2; 9 nucleotides agree with TRBD1. The CDR3 is made up of 15 amino acids. The V and J ends lost 2 bases and 7 bases, in that order; junction bases with no gene match: 8. Germline CDR1 is LNHNV and CDR2 is YYDKDF (reference sequence). The CDR3 here is CATSRKSTGGSGYTF. Written as DNA, the CDR3 is TGTGCCACCAGCAGAAAAAGTACAGGGGGCAGTGGCTACACCTTC.

There are a few counts of this clonotype. The J gene is TRBJ2-3, the V gene TRBV12-3 or TRBV12-4; tentative D call: TRBD1 (6 bases). Trimming took 2 bases from V and 2 from J, leaving 11 bases between them. The CDR3 totals 15 residues. CDR3 in DNA: TGTGCCAGCAGTTTAACCCAGGGGAACACAGATACGCAGTATTTT. Residues: CASSLTQGNTDTQYF.

This clonotype was picked up many times. V gene TRBV5-1 combines with J gene TRBJ1-5; D uncertain. CDR1 is SGHRS and CDR2 is YFSETQ in the germline V gene. The CDR3 sequence is 14 residues long. V dropped 0 bases and J dropped 7 bases, with 11 bases sitting between them. CDR3 sequence (DNA): TGCGCCAGCAGCTTGGCTGGGTCGGACCAGCCCCAGCATTTT. Translating gives CASSLAGSDQPQHF.

The CDR3 reads CSARDQSGRYEQYF. CDR3 coding DNA: TGCAGTGCTAGAGATCAAAGCGGGAGATACGAGCAGTACTTC. The chain combines TRBV20-1 with TRBJ2-7, with 8 bases matching TRBD2. Looked up from germline, CDR1 is DFQATT and CDR2 is SNEGSKA (reference sequence). V was clipped by 0 bases and J by 4 bases; unmatched bases: 5. The CDR3 has 14 residues.

The chain recombines TRBV4-3 with TRBJ2-1; D is ambiguous. The CDR3 sequence is 18 residues long. V lost 0 bases, J lost 5 bases, and 20 bases lay in between. Germline V gene data show CDR1 as LGHNA and CDR2 as YSLEER. The CDR3 DNA reads TGCGCCAGCAGCCAAGAAACCCCTACCGCGAGCCTCGACAATGAGCAGTTCTTC. It encodes CASSQETPTASLDNEQFF.

The chain joins TRBV11-2 to TRBJ2-1; 8 bases line up with TRBD1. Germline V gives CDR1 SGHAT, CDR2 FQNNGV. V lost 7 bases and J lost 10; bases outside the gene matches: 12. The CDR3 runs 14 residues. The CDR3 loop reads CASKRTGTTEEQFF. CDR3 bases: TGTGCCAGCAAGCGGACAGGGACGACAGAGGAGCAGTTCTTC.

The rearrangement links TRBV4-1 to TRBJ2-1, with 9 bases that match TRBD2. This CDR3 is 16 amino acids long. Germline CDR1 is MGHRA and CDR2 is YSYEKL. The V segment lost 0 bases and the J segment 6 bases; nucleotides outside the gene matches: 6. CDR3 amino acids: CASSQEVAGALNEQFF. DNA of the CDR3: TGCGCCAGCAGCCAAGAGGTAGCGGGGGCCCTCAATGAGCAGTTCTTC.

This clonotype was counted a few times. The chain couples TRBV4-3 to TRBJ2-5; no definite D call. CDR3 length: 14 residues. With 0 bases removed from V and 7 bases from J, the gap between germline ends came to 12 bases. Germline V CDR1 and CDR2: LGHNA, YSLEER. The CDR3 DNA follows: TGCGCCAGCAGCCAAGAAGGTCAAGCTGGGACCCAGTACTTC. Its translation is CASSQEGQAGTQYF.

The chain is built from TRBV6-5 and TRBJ2-3; D remains unclear. Trimming shortened V by 6 bases and J by 13 bases, and 20 bases separated the two germline ends. In germline, CDR1 is MNHEY, CDR2 SVGAGI. The CDR3 spans 13 residues. CDR3 amino acids: CASRSPASTREYF. CDR3 bases: TGTGCCAGCAGATCTCCCGCCTCTACGAGAGAGTATTTT.

This clonotype came up once. The chain joins TRBV12-3 or TRBV12-4 to TRBJ2-3, with D perhaps given as TRBD1 or TRBD2 (6 bases each). There are 16 residues in the CDR3. V was clipped by 3 bases and J by 1 base, with 14 bases between them. The CDR3 DNA reads TGTGCCAGCAGTTTTGGGGGGCTTAGTCGCACAGATACGCAGTATTTT. Protein sequence: CASSFGGLSRTDTQYF.